This T cell receptor beta chain was identified during a study of beta chain features in type 1 diabetes. The CDR3 length is 13 residues. Germline assignment: CDR1 SGHTA and CDR2 FQGNSA. With 6 bases clipped from V and 1 base from J, the junction kept 2 bases outside the gene matches. The study reverse transcribed the entire isolated RNA, so it sequenced expressed TCRB transcripts. Repertoires were generated with immunoSEQ multiplex PCR, while TCRdb's copy carries only in-frame clones and drops some. Here the sample spans approximately 170,000 clones, just over 9% being singletons. Every donor provided one heparinised blood draw, which averaged roughly 120 mL. Based on CD45RO/CCR7/CD25/CD127/CD95/CD27, CD4+ regulatory, stem cell-like memory, naive and central memory cells were sorted. Populations obtained by sorting all exceeded 95% purity. This clone has just a few counts. Its specificity is not known.

Study observations and caveats: Comparison showed that naive, central memory and Treg TCRB repertoires appeared more similar among patients than among healthy donors.

The chain carries TRBV7-2 and TRBJ1-1; 7 bases map to TRBD1. The sample taken for sequencing was central memory CD4+ T cells from blood. The sequence was collected from a woman aged 18 to 35 in good health. This CDR3 is CASSWDRNTEAFF. CDR3 nucleotides: TGTGCCAGCAGTTGGGACAGGAACACTGAAGCTTTCTTT.